This entry concerns a single T cell receptor beta chain. Authors' methods: Amplification of reference gene primers provided the estimated nucleated cell counts. TCRdb keeps only in-frame clones here, not all; method: immunoSEQ multiplex PCR. That table is the source of V, J and clone size, and D and trimming were worked out from the DNA. Here the sample spans about 220,000 clones, less than 85% being singletons. The data are from a study of blood T cell repertoires in COVID-19. Across the whole study: Samples taken during acute and convalescent COVID-19 were collected in the United States, Italy and Spain. From T cells, B-cell-depleted T cells, or PBMCs came the material, which was cDNA or gDNA.

The germline V gene has CDR1 MNHEY and CDR2 SVGAGI. This CDR3 spans 11 amino acids. V dropped 8 bases and J dropped 6 bases, with 10 bases sitting between them. The gene calls are TRBV6-5 and TRBJ1-2, with TRBD1 as a possible D gene (5 bases). The source of this sequence is a woman aged 70-85 years with acute or convalescent COVID-19. Sequencing was performed on peripheral blood. The CDR3, as DNA: TGTGCCAGCCGGGACTTTCATGGCTACACCTTC. It is translated as CASRDFHGYTF.